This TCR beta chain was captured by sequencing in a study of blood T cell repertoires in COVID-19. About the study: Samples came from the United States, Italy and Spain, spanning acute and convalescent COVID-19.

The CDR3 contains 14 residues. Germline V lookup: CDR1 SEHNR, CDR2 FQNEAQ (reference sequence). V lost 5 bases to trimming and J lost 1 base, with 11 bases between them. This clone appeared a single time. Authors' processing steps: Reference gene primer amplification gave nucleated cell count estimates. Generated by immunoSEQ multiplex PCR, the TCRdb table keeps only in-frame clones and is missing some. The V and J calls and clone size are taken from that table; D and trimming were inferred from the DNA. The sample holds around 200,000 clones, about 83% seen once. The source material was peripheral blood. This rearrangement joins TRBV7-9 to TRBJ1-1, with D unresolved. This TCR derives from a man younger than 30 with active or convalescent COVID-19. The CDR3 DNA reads TGTGCCAGCAGCAAAAAGCCGGGGAACACTGAAGCTTTCTTT. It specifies CASSKKPGNTEAFF.